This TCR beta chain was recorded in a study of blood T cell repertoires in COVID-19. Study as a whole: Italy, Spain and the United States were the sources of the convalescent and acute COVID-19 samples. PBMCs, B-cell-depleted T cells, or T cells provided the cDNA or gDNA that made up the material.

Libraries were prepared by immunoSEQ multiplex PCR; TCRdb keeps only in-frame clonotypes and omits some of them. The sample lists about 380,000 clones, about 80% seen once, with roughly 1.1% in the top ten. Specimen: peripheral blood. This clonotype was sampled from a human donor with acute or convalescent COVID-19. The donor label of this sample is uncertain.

The CDR3 is CASRDTDTQYF. CDR3 in DNA: TGTGCCAGCCGAGACACAGATACGCAGTATTTT. The J gene is TRBJ2-3, the V gene TRBV18; no definite D call. CDR3 size: 11 residues. Trimming removed 8 bases from V and 2 bases from J, with 5 bases in between. The germline V gene has CDR1 KGHSH and CDR2 LQKENI.